This T cell receptor beta chain was found in a study of T cell repertoires in urothelial bladder cancer (dated by TCRdb to the late 2010s). About the study as a whole: Of the roughly twelve resected lesions, three were clinical stage cT0, three were cTa, three were cT1, and three were cT2 or greater. In the study, clonality of the TCR repertoire in bladder tumors was compared against clonality in benign bladder inflammation. Eleven to twelve resected bladder lesions were studied, comprising urothelial carcinoma (UC+) and benign (UC-) specimens. Around 13 patients with bladder lesions undergoing transurethral resection were identified prospectively. Summary of the overall study and its limitations: In carcinoma specimens, one T-cell clone made up as much as 17% of infiltrating lymphocytes, versus 2% in benign specimens. Median tumor infiltrating lymphocyte percentage was 1.5% to 2.5% in carcinoma specimens and around 12% in benign specimens. Urothelial carcinoma specimens had fewer T cells than benign specimens, with medians of approximately 5,000 and 26,000.

The immunoSEQ assay was used to sequence the CDR3 region of the TCR beta chain. Turning to the authors' computational methods: For every specimen, the T-cell fraction, clonal dominance and maximum TCR clone frequency were calculated. The clones in this table, taken by TCRdb from immuneACCESS, are in-frame only. Not every clone is retained; where verified, under half of the shortfall comes from an unresolved V gene, and the cause of the rest is unknown. That table gives V, J and clone size, and the DNA gave D and trimming. This sample holds about 13,000 clones; 55% to 80% were observed only once. The top ten clones comprise 8.5% to 9% of the sample. This clone was seen a handful of times. The antigen it binds to is not known. No much larger clone exists at a distance of one base, and base qualities are not known. Bladder lesion specimens were collected at transurethral resection and stored at -80C. DNA was isolated from bladder specimens obtained during transurethral resection.

This TCR was sampled from a human donor with urothelial carcinoma. Specimen: tumor-infiltrating cells from bladder cancer.

The CDR3 protein sequence reads: CASSLGGNYGYTF. The DNA is as follows: TGCGCCAGCAGCTTGGGAGGGAACTATGGCTACACCTTC. The rearranged chain carries TRBV5-1 and TRBJ1-2, with no confident D gene call. There are 13 amino acids in the CDR3, from cysteine to phenylalanine inclusive. The entry retains the CDR3 DNA only, 39 bases that are in frame from base 1. Per the germline V gene, SGHRS is the CDR1 and YFSETQ is the CDR2. Trimming removed 0 bases from V and 2 bases from J, leaving 5 bases between the germline ends.